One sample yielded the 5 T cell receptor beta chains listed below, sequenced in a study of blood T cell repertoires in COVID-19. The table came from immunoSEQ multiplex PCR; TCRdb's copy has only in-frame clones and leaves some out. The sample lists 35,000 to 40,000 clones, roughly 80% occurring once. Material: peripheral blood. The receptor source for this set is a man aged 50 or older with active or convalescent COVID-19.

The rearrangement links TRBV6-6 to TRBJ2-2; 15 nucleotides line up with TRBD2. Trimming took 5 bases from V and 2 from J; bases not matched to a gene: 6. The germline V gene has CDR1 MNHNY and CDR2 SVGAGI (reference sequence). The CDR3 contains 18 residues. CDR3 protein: CASSRGTSGGTNTGELFF. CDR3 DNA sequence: TGTGCCAGCAGTCGGGGGACTAGCGGGGGGACCAACACCGGGGAGCTGTTTTTT.

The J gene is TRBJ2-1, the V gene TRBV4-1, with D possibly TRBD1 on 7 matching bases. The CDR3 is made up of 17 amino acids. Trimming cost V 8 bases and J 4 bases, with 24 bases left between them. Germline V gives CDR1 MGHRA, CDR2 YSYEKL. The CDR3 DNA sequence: TGCGCCAGCCCTCGAGGAGTACAGGGGAGGAGTTACAATGAGCAGTTCTTC. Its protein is CASPRGVQGRSYNEQFF.

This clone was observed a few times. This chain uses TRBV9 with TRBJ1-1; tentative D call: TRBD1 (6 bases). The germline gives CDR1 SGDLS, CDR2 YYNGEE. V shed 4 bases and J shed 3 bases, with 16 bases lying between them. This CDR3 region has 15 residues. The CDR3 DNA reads TGTGCCAGCAGCATAACAGGGCAGAGGGACACTGAAGCTTTCTTT. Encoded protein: CASSITGQRDTEAFF.

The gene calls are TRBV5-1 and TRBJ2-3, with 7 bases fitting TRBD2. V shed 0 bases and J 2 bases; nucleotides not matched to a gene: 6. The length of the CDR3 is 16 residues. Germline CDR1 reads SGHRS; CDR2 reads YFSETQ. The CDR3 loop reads CASSLVQRGPTDTQYF. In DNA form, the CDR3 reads TGCGCCAGCAGCTTGGTCCAGCGGGGACCCACAGATACGCAGTATTTT.

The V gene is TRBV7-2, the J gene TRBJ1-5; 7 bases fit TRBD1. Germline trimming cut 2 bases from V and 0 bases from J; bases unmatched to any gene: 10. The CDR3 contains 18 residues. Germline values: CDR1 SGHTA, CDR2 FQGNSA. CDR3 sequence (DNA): TGTGCCAGCAGCTTAACCCGGGACAGAACCTATAGCAATCAGCCCCAGCATTTT. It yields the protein CASSLTRDRTYSNQPQHF. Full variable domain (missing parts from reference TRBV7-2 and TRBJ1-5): GAGVSQSPSNKVTEKGKDVELRCDPISGHTALYWYRQSLGQGLEFLIYFQGNSAPDKSGLPSDRFSAERTGGSVSTLTIQRTQQEDSAVYLCASSLTRDRTYSNQPQHFGDGTRLSIL.